These 22 T cell receptor beta chains originate from one sample sequenced in a study of human T cells and chemical hapten exposure. Time point noted: pre-sensitization, week 0. Treatment noted: therapeutic diphenylcyclopropenone sensitization with weekly scalp DPC. TCRdb called the RACE reads again in MiXCR, with one record for every CDR3 protein. The sample lists roughly 100,000 distinct CDR3 sequences, 10% to 15% seen once, with 1.5% to 2% in the top ten. This specimen consisted of whole blood, obtained in connection with sensitization to the hapten diphenylcyclopropenone (DPC). The origin of the receptors is a woman in her forties or fifties with alopecia areata. Some clones in this sample may be carry-over from other donors' samples.

This clonotype was observed at least ten times. The chain joins TRBV7-6 to TRBJ2-2, with D perhaps matching TRBD2 (6 bases). CDR3 length equals 12 residues. Germline V gene lookup returns CDR1 SGHVS and CDR2 FNYEAQ. V shed 5 bases and J shed 7 bases, with 8 bases lying between them. CDR3 in amino acids: CASSIGGGELFF. The DNA of the CDR3 is TGTGCCAGCAGCATCGGGGGCGGGGAGCTGTTTTTT.

This clonotype turned up a few times. The J gene is TRBJ2-2, the V gene TRBV6-5; no definite D call. Per germline, CDR1 MNHEY and CDR2 SVGAGI. The CDR3 has 15 amino acids. The germline V and J ends were trimmed by 5 bases and 0 bases, with 10 bases remaining between them. The CDR3 loop reads CASSGRTTNTGELFF. CDR3 bases: TGTGCCAGCAGTGGACGGACCACGAACACCGGGGAGCTGTTTTTT.

This clonotype showed up just a few times. The V and J genes are TRBV12-3 or TRBV12-4 and TRBJ2-5, with D perhaps being TRBD1 or TRBD2 (5 bases each). The CDR3 length is 14 residues. V was cut by 5 bases and J by 2 bases, with 12 bases left in between. CDR3 in amino acids: CASSARDGQETQYF. DNA of the CDR3: TGTGCCAGCAGTGCCAGGGACGGTCAAGAGACCCAGTACTTC.

This clonotype was recorded a few times. J is TRBJ2-7 and V is TRBV29-1; D is perhaps TRBD1 (5 bases). Trimming left V 6 bases short and J 1 base short, with 13 bases between. Germline assignment: CDR1 SQVTM and CDR2 ANQGSEA. The CDR3 has 13 amino acids. The CDR3 nucleotides read TGCAGCGTGAAGACAGACCTATCCTACGAGCAGTACTTC. Its protein product is CSVKTDLSYEQYF.

Many counts were recorded for this clonotype. The chain has TRBV6-2 or TRBV6-3 and TRBJ1-1; D is undetermined. Germline CDR1 and CDR2: MNHEY and SVGEGT. Trimming removed 2 bases at V and 3 bases at J, with 16 bases between. This CDR3 contains 16 residues. Here the CDR3 DNA reads TGTGCCAGCAGTTACCGCTTCAGTATCCGGGACACTGAAGCTTTCTTT. Protein: CASSYRFSIRDTEAFF.

V and J are TRBV20-1 and TRBJ1-1, with a weak D call TRBD1 (6 bases). The CDR3 consists of 22 residues. The ends were cut back, 5 bases at V and 0 bases at J, with 37 bases in the middle. Germline V gives CDR1 DFQATT, CDR2 SNEGSKA (reference sequence). The CDR3 loop reads CSAGIQGPKRTFTHPLNTEAFF. DNA of the CDR3: TGCAGTGCTGGAATACAGGGTCCAAAGCGGACCTTTACGCACCCGTTGAACACTGAAGCTTTCTTT.

The chain joins TRBV5-1 to TRBJ2-7; 10 positions match TRBD1. Germline CDR1 and CDR2: SGHRS and YFSETQ. With 5 bases clipped from V and 6 bases from J, the junction kept 5 bases outside the gene matches. This CDR3 region has 13 residues. CDR3 sequence (DNA): TGCGCCAGCAGTACGGGACAGGGGTTCGAGCAGTACTTC. This encodes CASSTGQGFEQYF.

The chain recombines TRBV7-8 with TRBJ2-5; perhaps TRBD2 as D (5 bases). This CDR3 is built from 17 residues. The V and J ends lost 2 bases and 1 base respectively, with 17 bases between them. CDR1 SGHVS and CDR2 FQNEAQ come from the germline V gene. The CDR3 DNA sequence: TGTGCCAGCAGCTTACTCCGGACTCCAATAACCCAAGAGACCCAGTACTTC. It translates to CASSLLRTPITQETQYF.

This chain uses TRBV29-1 with TRBJ1-1; possible D gene TRBD1, 6 bases. This CDR3 has 13 amino acids. Trimming took 7 bases from V and 4 from J, leaving 16 bases between them. From germline, CDR1 is SQVTM and CDR2 ANQGSEA. The CDR3 nucleotides are TGCAGCGCTGGACAGAACCTAGGCACTGAAGCTTTCTTT. It is translated as CSAGQNLGTEAFF.

This clonotype appeared many times. This chain joins TRBV10-3 and TRBJ2-3; 10 bases are shared with TRBD2. V was pared by 4 bases and J by 6 bases, with 10 bases of the junction left unmatched. The CDR3 sequence is 16 residues long. CDR1 and CDR2 from the germline V gene are ENHRY and SYGVKD. The CDR3 DNA follows: TGTGCCATCAGTGCAGGTCTAGCGGGGGACGGGGATACGCAGTATTTT. It translates to CAISAGLAGDGDTQYF.

This chain joins TRBV21-1 and TRBJ1-5. TRBV21-1 counts as a pseudogene. The CDR3 length is 9 residues. CDR3: CASSRSQHF. CDR3 nucleotide sequence: TGTGCCAGCAGCAGGTCCCAGCATTTT.

This clonotype occurred a few times. This chain joins TRBV5-1 and TRBJ2-3, with D possibly TRBD1 on 6 matching bases. There are 14 residues in the CDR3. Between the trimmed V and J ends, which lost 6 bases and 3 bases, there was a span of 14 bases. CDR1 and CDR2 from the germline V gene are SGHRS and YFSETQ. The CDR3 loop reads CASKKGERTDTQYF. In nucleotides, the CDR3 is TGCGCCAGCAAAAAGGGGGAGAGAACAGATACGCAGTATTTT.

The rearrangement uses TRBV28 and TRBJ2-7, with 7 bases identical to TRBD1. V was pared by 6 bases and J by 9 bases, with 11 bases of the junction left unmatched. CDR3 length: 13 amino acids. Germline CDR1 and CDR2: MDHEN and SYDVKM. The CDR3 loop reads CASRPNTRTGQYF. The DNA of the CDR3 is TGTGCCAGCAGACCAAATACCCGGACAGGGCAGTACTTC. Looking up the rest from reference TRBV28 and TRBJ2-7 gives the full variable domain: DVKVTQSSRYLVKRTGEKVFLECVQDMDHENMFWYRQDPGLGLRLIYFSYDVKMKEKGDIPEGYSVSREKKERFSLILESASTNQTSMYLCASRPNTRTGQYFGPGTRLTVT.

The genes are TRBV29-1 and TRBJ2-7; the match to TRBD2 covers 7 bases. This CDR3 has 13 amino acids. The germline CDR1 and CDR2 sequences are SQVTM and ANQGSEA. Trimming took 4 bases from V and 3 from J; bases not matched to a gene: 6. The CDR3, as DNA: TGCAGCGTTGTGGGCGGGGGTGGCTACGAGCAGTACTTC. Protein: CSVVGGGGYEQYF.

The V call is TRBV5-1, the J call TRBJ1-5; D unclear. The V end was cut by 0 bases, the J end by 3 bases, with 10 bases between. Looked up from germline, CDR1 is SGHRS and CDR2 is YFSETQ. This CDR3 spans 15 amino acids. The CDR3 loop reads CASSLGSLDNQPQHF. In DNA form, the CDR3 reads TGCGCCAGCAGCTTGGGGTCATTGGACAATCAGCCCCAGCATTTT.

This clonotype was observed a few times. V gene TRBV2 combines with J gene TRBJ1-6; 7 nucleotides line up with TRBD1. The junction had 9 bases not matched to a gene; V was cut back by 6 bases and J by 10 bases. The CDR3 extends over 14 amino acids. Germline loops: CDR1 SNHLY, CDR2 FYNNEI. CDR3 in amino acids: CASSEGQRRSPLHF. The CDR3 coding sequence is TGTGCCAGCAGCGAGGGACAGAGGCGGTCACCCCTCCACTTT.

The chain recombines TRBV10-3 with TRBJ2-5, with no clear D. CDR1 and CDR2 (germline): ENHRY, SYGVKD. This CDR3 region has 12 residues. The V gene lost 0 bases and the J gene lost 5 bases, with 4 bases spanning the gap. CDR3 protein: CAISESIETQYF. CDR3 nucleotides: TGTGCCATCAGTGAGTCGATTGAGACCCAGTACTTC.

The chain carries TRBV7-2 and TRBJ2-3, with TRBD2 matching over 11 bases. The CDR3 loop spans 16 amino acids. After removal of 5 bases from V and 0 bases from J, the junction contained 4 bases not matched to a gene. Germline V gene data show CDR1 as SGHTA and CDR2 as FQGNSA. The CDR3 loop reads CASSPSGGRSTDTQYF. The CDR3 DNA reads as TGTGCCAGCAGCCCTAGCGGGGGGCGCAGCACAGATACGCAGTATTTT. The full variable domain, rest sourced from reference TRBV7-2 and TRBJ2-3, is GAGVSQSPSNKVTEKGKDVELRCDPISGHTALYWYRQSLGQGLEFLIYFQGNSAPDKSGLPSDRFSAERTGGSVSTLTIQRTQQEDSAVYLCASSPSGGRSTDTQYFGPGTRLTVL.

CDR3 nucleotides: TGCAGCGTCGCTTTTAGCGGGGGGGCCTCAGATACGCAGTATTTT. This sequence encodes CSVAFSGGASDTQYF. This rearrangement joins TRBV29-1 to TRBJ2-3, with 11 bases lining up with TRBD2. Germline values: CDR1 SQVTM, CDR2 ANQGSEA. V shed 6 bases, J shed 4 bases, and the junction held 9 bases outside the gene matches. The CDR3 is made up of 15 amino acids.

Worth noting for this clonotype: Relative to the germline gene, one junction end is altered; a read error may explain this. The chain joins TRBV3-1 to TRBJ1-1, with 7 positions matching TRBD1. The CDR3 is made up of 12 amino acids. Germline lookup yields CDR1 LGHDT and CDR2 YNNKEL (reference sequence). The CDR3 reads CANSLQGAEAFF. The CDR3 coding sequence is TGTGCCAACAGCCTGCAGGGGGCTGAAGCTTTCTTT.

This clonotype was found a few times. The chain links TRBV6-2 or TRBV6-3 to TRBJ2-7, with 7 bases identical to TRBD2. Germline trimming cut 8 bases from V and 2 bases from J; bases unmatched to any gene: 9. Per germline, CDR1 MNHEY and CDR2 SVGEGT. The CDR3 contains 14 residues. The CDR3 sequence is CASQWGGPTYEQYF. The CDR3 nucleotides are TGTGCCAGCCAATGGGGGGGACCTACCTACGAGCAGTACTTC.

The rearrangement joins TRBV2 to TRBJ2-7, with 10 bases matching TRBD2. The length of the CDR3 is 14 residues. Germline loops: CDR1 SNHLY, CDR2 FYNNEI. V shed 2 bases, J shed 5 bases, and the junction held 3 bases outside the gene matches. The CDR3 loop reads CASSELAGDDEQYF. The DNA of the CDR3 is TGTGCCAGCAGTGAACTAGCGGGGGACGACGAGCAGTACTTC.